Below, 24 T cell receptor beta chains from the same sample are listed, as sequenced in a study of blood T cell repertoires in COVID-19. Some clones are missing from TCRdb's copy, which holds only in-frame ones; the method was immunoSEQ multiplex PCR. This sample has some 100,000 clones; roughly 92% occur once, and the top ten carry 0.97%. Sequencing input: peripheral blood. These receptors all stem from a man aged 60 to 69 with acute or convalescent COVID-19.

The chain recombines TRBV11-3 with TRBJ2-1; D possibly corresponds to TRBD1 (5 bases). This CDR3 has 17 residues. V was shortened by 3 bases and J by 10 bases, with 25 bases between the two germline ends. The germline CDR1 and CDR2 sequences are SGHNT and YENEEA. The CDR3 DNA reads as TGTGCCAGCAGCTTCAGGGCCGAGGAGAGGCCCTGGTACGAGCAGTTCTTC. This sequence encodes CASSFRAEERPWYEQFF.

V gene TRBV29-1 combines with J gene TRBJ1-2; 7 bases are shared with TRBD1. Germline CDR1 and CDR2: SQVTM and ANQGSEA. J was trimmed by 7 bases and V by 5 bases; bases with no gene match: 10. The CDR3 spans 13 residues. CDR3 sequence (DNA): TGCAGCGTTCGACCGGGACAGTATAGTGGCTACACCTTC. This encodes CSVRPGQYSGYTF. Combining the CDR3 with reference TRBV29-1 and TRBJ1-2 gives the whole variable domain SAVISQKPSRDICQRGTSLTIQCQVDSQVTMMFWYRQQPGQSLTLIATANQGSEATYESGFVIDKFPISRPNLTFSTLTVSNMSPEDSSIYLCSVRPGQYSGYTFGSGTRLTVV.

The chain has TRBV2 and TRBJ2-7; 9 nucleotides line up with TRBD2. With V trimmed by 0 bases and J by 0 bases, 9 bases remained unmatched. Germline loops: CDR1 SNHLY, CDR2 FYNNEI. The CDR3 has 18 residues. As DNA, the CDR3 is TGTGCCAGCAGTGAAGCTTTGGCTAGCGGGACGACCTCCTACGAGCAGTACTTC. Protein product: CASSEALASGTTSYEQYF.

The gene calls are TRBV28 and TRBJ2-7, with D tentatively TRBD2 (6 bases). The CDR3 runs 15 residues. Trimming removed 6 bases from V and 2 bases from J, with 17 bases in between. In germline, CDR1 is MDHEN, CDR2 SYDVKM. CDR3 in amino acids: CASSPGLLGAYEQYF. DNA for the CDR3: TGTGCCAGCAGCCCGGGACTCCTCGGGGCCTACGAGCAGTACTTC.

The CDR3 loop is CASQGSEQFF. The CDR3 DNA reads TGTGCCTCCCAGGGGAGTGAGCAGTTCTTC. The chain uses TRBV12-3 or TRBV12-4 and TRBJ2-1; TRBD1 is a possible D gene (6 bases). The CDR3 is 10 amino acids. Trimming took 11 bases from V and 9 from J, leaving 11 bases between them.

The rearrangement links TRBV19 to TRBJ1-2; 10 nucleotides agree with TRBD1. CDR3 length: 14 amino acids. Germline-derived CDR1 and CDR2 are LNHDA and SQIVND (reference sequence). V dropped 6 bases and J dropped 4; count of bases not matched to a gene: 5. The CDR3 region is CASRTGQGLYGYTF. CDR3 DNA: TGTGCCAGTAGGACGGGACAGGGGCTCTATGGCTACACCTTC.

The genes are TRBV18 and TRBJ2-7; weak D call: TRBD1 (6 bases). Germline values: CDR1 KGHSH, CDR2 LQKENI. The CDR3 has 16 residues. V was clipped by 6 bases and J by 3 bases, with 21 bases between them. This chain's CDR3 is CASSLSGTPKIYEQYV. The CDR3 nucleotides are TGTGCCAGCTCTCTCTCCGGGACACCGAAAATCTACGAGCAGTACGTC.

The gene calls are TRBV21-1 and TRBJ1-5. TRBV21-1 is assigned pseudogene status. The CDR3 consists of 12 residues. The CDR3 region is CASSREVQPQHF. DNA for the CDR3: TGTGCCAGCAGCAGGGAGGTTCAGCCCCAGCATTTT.

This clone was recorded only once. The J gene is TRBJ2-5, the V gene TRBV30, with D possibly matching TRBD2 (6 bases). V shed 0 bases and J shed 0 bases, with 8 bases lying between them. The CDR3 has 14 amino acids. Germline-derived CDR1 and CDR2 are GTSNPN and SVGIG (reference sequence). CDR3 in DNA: TGTGCCTGGAGTGTGCGCGGGAACCAAGAGACCCAGTACTTC. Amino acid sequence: CAWSVRGNQETQYF.

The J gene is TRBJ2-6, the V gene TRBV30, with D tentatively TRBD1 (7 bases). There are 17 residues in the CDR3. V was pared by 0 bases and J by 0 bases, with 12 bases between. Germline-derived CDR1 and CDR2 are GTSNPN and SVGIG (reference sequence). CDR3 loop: CAWSVRGTVSGANVLTF. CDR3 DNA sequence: TGTGCCTGGAGTGTACGGGGGACAGTCTCTGGGGCCAACGTCCTGACTTTC.

CDR3 sequence reads: CASSRIRDSYYEQYF. The CDR3 DNA sequence: TGTGCCAGCAGTCGTATCCGGGACTCTTACTACGAGCAGTACTTC. This sequence joins TRBV28 and TRBJ2-7, with a weak D call TRBD2 (6 bases). The CDR3 loop spans 15 amino acids. Germline-derived CDR1 and CDR2 are MDHEN and SYDVKM. Trimming cost V 5 bases and J 3 bases, with 17 bases left between them.

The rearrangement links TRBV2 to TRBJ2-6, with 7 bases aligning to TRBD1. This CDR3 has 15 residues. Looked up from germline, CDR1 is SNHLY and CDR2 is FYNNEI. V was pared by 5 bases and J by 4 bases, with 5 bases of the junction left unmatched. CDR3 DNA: TGTGCCAGCAGTCTAACAGGGGTCGGGGCCAACGTCCTGACTTTC. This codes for CASSLTGVGANVLTF.

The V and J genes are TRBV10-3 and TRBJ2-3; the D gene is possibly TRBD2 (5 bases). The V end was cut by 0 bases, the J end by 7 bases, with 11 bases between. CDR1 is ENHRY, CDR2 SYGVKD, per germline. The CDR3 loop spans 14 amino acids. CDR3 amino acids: CAISESSASYTQYF. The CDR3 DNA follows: TGTGCCATCAGTGAGTCTAGCGCTTCCTATACGCAGTATTTT.

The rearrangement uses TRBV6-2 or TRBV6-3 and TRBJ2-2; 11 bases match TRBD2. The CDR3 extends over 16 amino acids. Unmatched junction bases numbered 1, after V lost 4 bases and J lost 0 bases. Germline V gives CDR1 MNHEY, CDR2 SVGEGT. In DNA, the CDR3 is TGTGCCAGCAGTTTAGCGGGGGGGGCGAACACCGGGGAGCTGTTTTTT. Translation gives CASSLAGGANTGELFF.

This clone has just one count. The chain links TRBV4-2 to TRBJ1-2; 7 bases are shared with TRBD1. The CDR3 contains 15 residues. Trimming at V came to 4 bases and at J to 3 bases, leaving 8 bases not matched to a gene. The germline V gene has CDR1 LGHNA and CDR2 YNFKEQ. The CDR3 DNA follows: TGTGCCAGCAGCCCTCCCAGGGGGGCGGACTATGGCTACACCTTC. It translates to CASSPPRGADYGYTF.

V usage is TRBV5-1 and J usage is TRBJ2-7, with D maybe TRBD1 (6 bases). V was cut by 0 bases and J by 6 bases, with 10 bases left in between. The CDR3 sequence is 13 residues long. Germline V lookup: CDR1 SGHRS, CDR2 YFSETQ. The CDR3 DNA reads TGCGCCAGCAGCTTGGTACAGGGTGCCGAGCAGTACGTC. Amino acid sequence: CASSLVQGAEQYV.

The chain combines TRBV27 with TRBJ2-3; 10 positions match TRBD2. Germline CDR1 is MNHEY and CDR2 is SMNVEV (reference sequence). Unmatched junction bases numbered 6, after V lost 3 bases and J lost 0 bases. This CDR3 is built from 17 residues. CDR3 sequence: CASSFQGLAVSTDTQYF. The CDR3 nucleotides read TGTGCCAGCAGTTTTCAAGGACTAGCGGTGAGCACAGATACGCAGTATTTT.

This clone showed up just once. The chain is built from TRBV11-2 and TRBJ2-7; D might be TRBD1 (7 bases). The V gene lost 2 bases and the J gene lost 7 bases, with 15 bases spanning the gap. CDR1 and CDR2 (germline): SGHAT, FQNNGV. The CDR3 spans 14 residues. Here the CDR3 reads CASSLWMGGQEQYF. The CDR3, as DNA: TGTGCCAGCAGCTTATGGATGGGGGGACAGGAGCAGTACTTC.

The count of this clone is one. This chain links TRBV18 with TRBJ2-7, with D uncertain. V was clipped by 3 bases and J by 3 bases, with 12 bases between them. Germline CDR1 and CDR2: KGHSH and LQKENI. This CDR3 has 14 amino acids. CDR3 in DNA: TGTGCCAGCTCACCCAGCCAGGATTACTACGAGCAGTACTTC. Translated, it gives CASSPSQDYYEQYF. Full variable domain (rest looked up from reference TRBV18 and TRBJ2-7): NAGVMQNPRHLVRRRGQEARLRCSPMKGHSHVYWYRQLPEEGLKFMVYLQKENIIDESGMPKERFSAEFPKEGPSILRIQQVVRGDSAAYFCASSPSQDYYEQYFGPGTRLTVT.

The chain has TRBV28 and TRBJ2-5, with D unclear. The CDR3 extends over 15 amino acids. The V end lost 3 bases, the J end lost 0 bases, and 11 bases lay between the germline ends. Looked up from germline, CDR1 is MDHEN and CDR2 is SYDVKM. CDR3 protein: CASSFEVEYQETQYF. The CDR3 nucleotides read TGTGCCAGCAGTTTCGAGGTAGAGTACCAAGAGACCCAGTACTTC.

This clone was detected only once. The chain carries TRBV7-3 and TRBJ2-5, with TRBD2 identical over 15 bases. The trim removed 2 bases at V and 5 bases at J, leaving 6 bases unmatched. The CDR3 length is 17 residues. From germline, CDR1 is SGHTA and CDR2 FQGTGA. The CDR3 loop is CASSLGLAGGPGETQYF. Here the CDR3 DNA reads TGTGCCAGCAGCTTAGGACTAGCGGGAGGGCCGGGCGAGACCCAGTACTTC.

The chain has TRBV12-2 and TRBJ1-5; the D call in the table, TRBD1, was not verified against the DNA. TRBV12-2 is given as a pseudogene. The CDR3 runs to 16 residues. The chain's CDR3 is CASRLIIGQSNQPQHF. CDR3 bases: TGTGCAAGTCGCTTAATAATCGGACAAAGCAATCAGCCCCAGCATTTT.

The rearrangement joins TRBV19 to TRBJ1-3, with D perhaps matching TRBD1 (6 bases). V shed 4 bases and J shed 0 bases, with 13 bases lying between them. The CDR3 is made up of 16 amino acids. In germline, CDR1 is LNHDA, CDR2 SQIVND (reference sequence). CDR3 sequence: CASSRDTESSGNTIYF. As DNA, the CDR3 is TGTGCCAGTAGTAGGGACACGGAAAGCTCTGGAAACACCATATATTTT. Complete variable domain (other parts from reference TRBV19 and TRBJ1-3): DGGITQSPKYLFRKEGQNVTLSCEQNLNHDAMYWYRQDPGQGLRLIYYSQIVNDFQKGDIAEGYSVSREKKESFPLTVTSAQKNPTAFYLCASSRDTESSGNTIYFGEGSWLTVV.

The CDR3 sequence: CASSDRGGAGFQPQHF. The CDR3 nucleotides are TGTGCCAGTAGTGATAGGGGGGGCGCGGGTTTTCAGCCCCAGCATTTT. This chain uses TRBV19 with TRBJ1-5, with a possible D match to TRBD1 (6 bases). CDR1 LNHDA and CDR2 SQIVND come from the germline V gene (reference sequence). The CDR3 covers 16 residues. V gave up 5 bases and J gave up 6 bases, with 20 bases separating them.